The clone carrying this TCR beta chain was recorded a few times. Its target is not known. The CDR3 covers 13 residues. Losses at the gene ends were 7 bases for V and 5 bases for J; bases not matched to a gene: 7. Germline V gives CDR1 MNHEY, CDR2 SVGEGT. The source of the sample is a study of neurological immune-mediated disorders. Study details: Multiple sclerosis patients numbered about 34, of whom about 31 were relapsing-remitting and 3 secondary progressive. General study findings and limits: Because no CDR3 amino acid sequences were shared across subjects by expanded clones, private repertoires were suggested in all groups. The study found the most TCR clonal expansion in HTLV-1-associated myelopathy and the least in multiple sclerosis, below healthy controls.

The team produced cDNA through 5'RACE using 10-nucleotide random UMIs. Via MiXCR, TCRdb re-called the 5' RACE reads, giving one row per CDR3 protein. The profile shows some 60,000 distinct CDR3 sequences, 3.5% to 4.5% of them singletons. The source material was PBMCs. The chain couples TRBV6-2 or TRBV6-3 to TRBJ1-2, with TRBD1 identical over 7 bases. The TCR sequence derives from a woman aged 45-60 years with multiple sclerosis. The CDR3 region is CASTDDRVYGYTF. CDR3 nucleotides: TGTGCCAGCACCGACGACAGGGTGTATGGCTACACCTTC.